The clone carrying this T cell receptor beta chain appeared many times. Its cognate antigen is unknown. These data belong to a study of CD8 T cells in ankylosing spondylitis. The CDR3 sequence is 17 residues long. Between the trimmed V and J ends, which lost 5 bases and 2 bases, there was a span of 22 bases. Germline CDR1 is SGHVS and CDR2 is FNYEAQ. Study-wide results and caveats: Reportedly, matched ankylosing spondylitis synovial fluid was significantly enriched for disease-linked clones. A TCR beta motif of under ten highly homologous variants appeared characteristic of ankylosing spondylitis blood.

Each CDR3 protein is one row after TCRdb ran MiXCR on the 5' RACE reads. The table lists 130,000 or so distinct CDR3 sequences, around 7% of them singletons. The sequencing input was blood, either unsorted or a sorted T cell fraction (not recorded which). The chain recombines TRBV7-6 with TRBJ2-7, with a possible D match to TRBD2 (6 bases). This receptor was obtained from a male donor with ankylosing spondylitis or in good health (not recorded which). CDR3 DNA: TGTGCCAGCAGCCGGGCCCCCGGGGGAAGCTTTACCTACGAGCAGTACTTC. This sequence encodes CASSRAPGGSFTYEQYF.